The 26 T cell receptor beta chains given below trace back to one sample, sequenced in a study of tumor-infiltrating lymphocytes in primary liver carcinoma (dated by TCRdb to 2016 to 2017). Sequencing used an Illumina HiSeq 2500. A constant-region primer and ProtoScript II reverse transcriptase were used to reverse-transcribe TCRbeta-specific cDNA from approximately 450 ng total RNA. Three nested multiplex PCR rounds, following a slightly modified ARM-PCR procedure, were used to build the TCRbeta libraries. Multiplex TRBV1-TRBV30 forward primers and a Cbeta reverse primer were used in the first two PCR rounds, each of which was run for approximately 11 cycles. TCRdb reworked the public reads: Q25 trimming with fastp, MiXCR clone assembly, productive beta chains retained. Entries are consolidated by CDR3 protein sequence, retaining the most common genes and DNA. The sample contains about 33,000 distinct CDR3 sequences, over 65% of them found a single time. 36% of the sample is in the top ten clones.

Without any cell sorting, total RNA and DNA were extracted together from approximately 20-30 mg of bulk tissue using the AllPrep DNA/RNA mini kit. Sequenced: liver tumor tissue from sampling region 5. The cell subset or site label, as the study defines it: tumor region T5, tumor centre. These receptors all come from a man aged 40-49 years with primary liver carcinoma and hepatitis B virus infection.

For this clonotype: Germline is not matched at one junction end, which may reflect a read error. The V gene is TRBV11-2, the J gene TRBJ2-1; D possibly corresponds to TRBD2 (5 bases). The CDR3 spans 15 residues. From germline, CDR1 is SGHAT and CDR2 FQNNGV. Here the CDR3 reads CASSPQLEVLGEQLF. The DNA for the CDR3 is TGTGCCAGCAGCCCCCAGCTGGAGGTATTGGGTGAGCAGCTCTTC.

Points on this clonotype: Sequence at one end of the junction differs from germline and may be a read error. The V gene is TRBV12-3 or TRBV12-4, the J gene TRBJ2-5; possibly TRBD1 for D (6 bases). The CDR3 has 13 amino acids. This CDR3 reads CASSLTVRGSQYF. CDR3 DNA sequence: TGTGCCAGCAGTTTAACGGTTAGGGGGAGCCAGTATTTC.

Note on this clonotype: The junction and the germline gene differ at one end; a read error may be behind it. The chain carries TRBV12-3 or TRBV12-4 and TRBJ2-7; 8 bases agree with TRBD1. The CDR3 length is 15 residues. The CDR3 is CACSPGQGTLYEQYF. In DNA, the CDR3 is TGTGCCTGCAGCCCCGGACAGGGAACGCTCTACGAGCAGTACTTC.

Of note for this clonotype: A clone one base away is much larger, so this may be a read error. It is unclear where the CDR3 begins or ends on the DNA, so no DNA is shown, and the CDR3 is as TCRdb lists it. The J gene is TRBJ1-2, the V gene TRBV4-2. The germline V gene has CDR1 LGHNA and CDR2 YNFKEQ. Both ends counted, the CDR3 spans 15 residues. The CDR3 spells CANSQDLGLGYGCTF.

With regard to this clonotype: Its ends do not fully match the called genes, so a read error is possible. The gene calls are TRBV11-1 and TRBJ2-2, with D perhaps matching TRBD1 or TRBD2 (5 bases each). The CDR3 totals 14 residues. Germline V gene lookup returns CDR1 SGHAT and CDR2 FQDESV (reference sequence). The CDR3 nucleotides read TGTGCCGGCAGCTTTATAGGGGTTACCGGGGAGTTGTTTTTT. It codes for CAGSFIGVTGELFF.

CDR3 amino acids: CASRRDNPGAFF. The CDR3 DNA follows: TGCGCCAGCAGGAGGGACAATCCTGGAGCTTTCTTT. The chain has TRBV4-1 and TRBJ1-1; a possible D gene is TRBD1 (6 bases). V was pared by 6 bases and J by 10 bases, with 15 bases between. The V gene's germline CDR1 is MGHRA and CDR2 YSYEKL. The CDR3 consists of 12 residues.

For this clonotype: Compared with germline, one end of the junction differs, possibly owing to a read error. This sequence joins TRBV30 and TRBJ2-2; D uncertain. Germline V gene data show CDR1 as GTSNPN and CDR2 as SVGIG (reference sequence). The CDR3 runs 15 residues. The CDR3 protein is CTWSIASSATGELFF. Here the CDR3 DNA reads TGTACCTGGAGTATCGCGAGCTCCGCGACCGGGGAGCTGTTTTTT.

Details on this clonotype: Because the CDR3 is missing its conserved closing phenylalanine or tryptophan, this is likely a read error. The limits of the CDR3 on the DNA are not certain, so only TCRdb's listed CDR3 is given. CDR3 sequence: CASSQTPGGGKETLYI. This chain joins TRBV11-2 and TRBJ2-5; TRBD2, as called in the table, went unchecked against the DNA. With termini counted, the CDR3 has 16 amino acids. Germline V gives CDR1 SGHAT, CDR2 FQNNGV.

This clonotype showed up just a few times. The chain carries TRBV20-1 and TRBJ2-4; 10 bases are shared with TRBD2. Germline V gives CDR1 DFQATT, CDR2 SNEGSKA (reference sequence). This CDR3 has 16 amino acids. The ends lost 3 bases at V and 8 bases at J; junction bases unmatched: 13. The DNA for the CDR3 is TGCAGTGCTAGTCTCTGGTCTAGCGGGAGTAGGGACATTCAGTACTTC. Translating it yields CSASLWSSGSRDIQYF.

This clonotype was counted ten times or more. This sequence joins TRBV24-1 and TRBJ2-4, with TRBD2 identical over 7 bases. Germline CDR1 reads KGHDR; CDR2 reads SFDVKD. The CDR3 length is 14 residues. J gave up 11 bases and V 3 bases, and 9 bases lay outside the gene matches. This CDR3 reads CATSDGARAGVQYF. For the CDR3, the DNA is TGTGCCACCAGTGATGGCGCCAGGGCGGGGGTTCAGTACTTC.

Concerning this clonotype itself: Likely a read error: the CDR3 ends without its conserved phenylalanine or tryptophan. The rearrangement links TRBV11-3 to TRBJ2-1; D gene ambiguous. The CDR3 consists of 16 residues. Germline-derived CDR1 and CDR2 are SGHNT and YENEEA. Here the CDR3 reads CANSSGGRSPYNEQFL. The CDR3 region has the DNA TGTGCCAACAGCTCAGGCGGCCGGAGTCCCTACAATGAGCAGTTCTTA.

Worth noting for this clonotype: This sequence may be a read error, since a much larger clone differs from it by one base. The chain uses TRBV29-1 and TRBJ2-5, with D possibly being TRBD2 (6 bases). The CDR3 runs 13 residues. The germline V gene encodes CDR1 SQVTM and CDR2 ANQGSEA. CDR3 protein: CSLEGLNKETQYF. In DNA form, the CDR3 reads TGCAGCCTTGAGGGACTTAACAAAGAGACCCAGTACTTC.

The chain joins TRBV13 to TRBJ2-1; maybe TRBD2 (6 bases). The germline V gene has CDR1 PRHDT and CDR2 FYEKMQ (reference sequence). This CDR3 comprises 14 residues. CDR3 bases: TGTGCGAGCTTGACGGGAGACTCCTACAATGAGCAGTTCTTC. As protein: CASLTGDSYNEQFF. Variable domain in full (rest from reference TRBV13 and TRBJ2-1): AAGVIQSPRHLIKEKRETATLKCYPIPRHDTVYWYQQGPGQDPQFLISFYEKMQSDKGSIPDRFSAQQFSDYHSELNMSSLELGDSALYFCASLTGDSYNEQFFGPGTRLTVL.

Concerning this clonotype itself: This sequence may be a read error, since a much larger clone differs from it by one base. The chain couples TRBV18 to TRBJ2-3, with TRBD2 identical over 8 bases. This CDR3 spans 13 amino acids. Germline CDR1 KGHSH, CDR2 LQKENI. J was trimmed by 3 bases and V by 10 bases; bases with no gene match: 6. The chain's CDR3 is CAISQRETDTQYF. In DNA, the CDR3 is TGTGCCATCTCTCAGCGGGAGACAGATACGCAGTATTTT.

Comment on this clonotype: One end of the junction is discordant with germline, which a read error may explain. In DNA, the CDR3 is TGTGCCAGCAACTTTGTGGCAAGGGGCCAGTACGGGCAGTACTTC. This codes for CASNFVARGQYGQYF. The V call is TRBV11-2, the J call TRBJ2-7; D perhaps matches TRBD1 (5 bases). CDR1 SGHAT and CDR2 FQNNGV come from the germline V gene. This CDR3 is 15 amino acids long.

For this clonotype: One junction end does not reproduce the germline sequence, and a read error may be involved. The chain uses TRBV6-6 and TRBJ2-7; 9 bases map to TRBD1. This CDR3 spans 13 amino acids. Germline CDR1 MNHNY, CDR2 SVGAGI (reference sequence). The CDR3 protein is CTSSWDRDSEQCF. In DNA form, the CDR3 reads TGTACCAGCAGTTGGGACAGGGACAGTGAGCAGTGCTTC.

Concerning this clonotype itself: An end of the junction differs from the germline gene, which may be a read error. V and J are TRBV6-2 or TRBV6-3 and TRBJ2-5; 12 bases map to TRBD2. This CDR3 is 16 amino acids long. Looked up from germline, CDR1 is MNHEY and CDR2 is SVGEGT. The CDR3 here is CASSPTSGRLGETKYF. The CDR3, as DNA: TGTGCCAGCAGTCCAACTAGCGGGAGGTTGGGAGAGACCAAGTACTTC.

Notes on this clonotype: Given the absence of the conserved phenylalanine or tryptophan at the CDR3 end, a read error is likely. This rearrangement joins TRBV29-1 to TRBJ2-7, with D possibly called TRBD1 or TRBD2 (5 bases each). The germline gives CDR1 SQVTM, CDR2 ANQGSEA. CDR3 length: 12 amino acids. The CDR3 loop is CNVRDDMMEQYL. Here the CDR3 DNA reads TGCAACGTACGGGACGACATGATGGAGCAGTACTTG.

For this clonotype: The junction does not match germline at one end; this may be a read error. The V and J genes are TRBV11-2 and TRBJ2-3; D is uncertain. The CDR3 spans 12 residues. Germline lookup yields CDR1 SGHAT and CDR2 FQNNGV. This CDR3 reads CASSACTDMQNF. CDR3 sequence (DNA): TGTGCCAGCAGCGCCTGCACAGATATGCAGAATTTT.

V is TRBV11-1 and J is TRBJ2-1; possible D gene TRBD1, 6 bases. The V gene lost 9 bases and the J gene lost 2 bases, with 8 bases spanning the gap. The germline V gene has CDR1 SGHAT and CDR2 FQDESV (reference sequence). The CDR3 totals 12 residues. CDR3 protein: CARAGAYNEQFF. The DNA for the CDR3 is TGTGCCAGGGCAGGGGCCTACAATGAGCAGTTCTTC.

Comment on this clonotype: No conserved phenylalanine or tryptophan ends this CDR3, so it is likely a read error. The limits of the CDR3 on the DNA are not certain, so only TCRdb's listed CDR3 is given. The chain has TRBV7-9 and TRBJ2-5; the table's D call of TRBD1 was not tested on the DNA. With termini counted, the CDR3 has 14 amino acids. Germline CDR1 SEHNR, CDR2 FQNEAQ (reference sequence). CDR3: CASNSFGPPETQYI.

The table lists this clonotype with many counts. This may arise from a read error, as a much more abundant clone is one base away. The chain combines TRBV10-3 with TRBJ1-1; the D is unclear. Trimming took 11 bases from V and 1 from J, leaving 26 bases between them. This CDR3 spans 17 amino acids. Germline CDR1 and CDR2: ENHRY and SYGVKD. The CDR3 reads CAGSGRQEGATNTEAFF. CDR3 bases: TGTGCCGGATCTGGGAGACAAGAGGGCGCGACGAACACTGAAGCTTTCTTT.

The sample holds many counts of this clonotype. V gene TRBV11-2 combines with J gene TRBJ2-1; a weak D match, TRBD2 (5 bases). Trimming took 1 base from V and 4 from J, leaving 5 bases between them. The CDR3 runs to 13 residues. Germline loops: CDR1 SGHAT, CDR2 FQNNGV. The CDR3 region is CASSLGGYNEQFF. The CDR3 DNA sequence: TGTGCCAGCAGCTTAGGCGGGTACAATGAGCAGTTCTTC. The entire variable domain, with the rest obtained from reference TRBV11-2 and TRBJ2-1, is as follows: EAGVAQSPRYKIIEKRQSVAFWCNPISGHATLYWYQQILGQGPKLLIQFQNNGVVDDSQLPKDRFSAERLKGVDSTLKIQPAKLEDSAVYLCASSLGGYNEQFFGPGTRLTVL.

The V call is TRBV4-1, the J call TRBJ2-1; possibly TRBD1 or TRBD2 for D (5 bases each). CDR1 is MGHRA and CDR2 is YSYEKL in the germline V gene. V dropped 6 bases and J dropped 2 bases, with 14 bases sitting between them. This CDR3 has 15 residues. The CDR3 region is CASSLEWGPYNEQFF. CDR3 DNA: TGCGCCAGCAGTCTAGAATGGGGACCCTACAATGAGCAGTTCTTC.

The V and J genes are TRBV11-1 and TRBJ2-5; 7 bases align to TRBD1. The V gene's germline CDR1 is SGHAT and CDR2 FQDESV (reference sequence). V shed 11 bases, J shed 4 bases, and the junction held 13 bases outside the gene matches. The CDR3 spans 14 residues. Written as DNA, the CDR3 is TGTGCCGGCTGTGGACAGGTGGAGGTAGAGACCCAGTACTTC. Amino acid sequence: CAGCGQVEVETQYF.

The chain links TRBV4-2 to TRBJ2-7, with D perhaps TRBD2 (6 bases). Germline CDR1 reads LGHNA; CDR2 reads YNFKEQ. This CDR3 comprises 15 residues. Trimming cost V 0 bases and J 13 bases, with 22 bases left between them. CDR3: CASSQDAGPPYERYF. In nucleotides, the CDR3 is TGTGCCAGCAGCCAAGATGCGGGGCCCCCTTACGAGCGATACTTC.